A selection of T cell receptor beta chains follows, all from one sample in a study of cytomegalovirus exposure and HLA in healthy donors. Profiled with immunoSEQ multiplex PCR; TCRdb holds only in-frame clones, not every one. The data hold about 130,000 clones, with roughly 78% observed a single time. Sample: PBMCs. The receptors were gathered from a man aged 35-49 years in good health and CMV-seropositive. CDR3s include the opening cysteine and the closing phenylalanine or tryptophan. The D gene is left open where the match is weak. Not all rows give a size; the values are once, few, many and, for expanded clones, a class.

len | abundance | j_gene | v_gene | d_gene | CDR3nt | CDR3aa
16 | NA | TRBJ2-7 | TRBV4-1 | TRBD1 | TGCGCCAGCAGCCAATACCCGGGACAGGGGGCCTACGAGCAGTACTTC | CASSQYPGQGAYEQYF
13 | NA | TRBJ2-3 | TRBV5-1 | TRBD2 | TGCGCCAGCAGTGCGGGAGGCTCAGATACGCAGTATTTT | CASSAGGSDTQYF
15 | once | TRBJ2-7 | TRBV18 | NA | TGTGCCAGCTCACCGGGGACTCCGGAGTTCTACGAGCAGTACTTC | CASSPGTPEFYEQYF
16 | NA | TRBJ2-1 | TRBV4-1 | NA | TGCGCCAGCAGCCCAGCCGGGACTGGAATCTACAATGAGCAGTTCTTC | CASSPAGTGIYNEQFF
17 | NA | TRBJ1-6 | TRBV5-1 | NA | TGCGCCAGCCGCGAGGGAGGGGCGACTCTGTATAATTCACCCCTCCACTTT | CASREGGATLYNSPLHF
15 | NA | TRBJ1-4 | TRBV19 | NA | TGTGCCAGTAGTCCCCGACAGGCCCTTAATGAAAAACTGTTTTTT | CASSPRQALNEKLFF
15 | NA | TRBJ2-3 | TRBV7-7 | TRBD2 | TGTGCTAGCAGCTTATTAGCGGGAGCGACAGATACGCAGTATTTT | CASSLLAGATDTQYF
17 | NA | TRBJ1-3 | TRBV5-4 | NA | TGTGCCAGCAGCTTGAGAGCAGGGCCCAACTCTGGAAACACCATATATTTT | CASSLRAGPNSGNTIYF
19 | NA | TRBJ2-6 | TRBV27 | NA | TGTGCCAGCAGTTTAACTAGCCTTCTCTGGTTCTCTGGGGCCAACGTCCTGACTTTC | CASSLTSLLWFSGANVLTF
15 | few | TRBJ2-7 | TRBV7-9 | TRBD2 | TGTGCCAGCAGCTTGGCTAGCGGGAGTTACTACGAGCAGTACTTC | CASSLASGSYYEQYF
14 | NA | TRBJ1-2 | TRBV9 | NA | TGTGCCAGCAGCCTCGATAGGGGTCCCTATGGCTACACCTTC | CASSLDRGPYGYTF
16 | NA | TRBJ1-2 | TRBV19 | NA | TGTGCCAGTAGTATTAGGGCTCAGACAGTTTATAATGGCTACACCTTC | CASSIRAQTVYNGYTF
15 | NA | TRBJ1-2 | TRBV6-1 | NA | TGTGCCAGCTTCCTAGGCGGGGAGTCTAACTATGGCTACACCTTC | CASFLGGESNYGYTF
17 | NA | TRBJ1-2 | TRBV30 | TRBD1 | TGTGCCTGGAGCCAAAGACAGGGGGCCATAGCTAACTATGGCTACACCTTC | CAWSQRQGAIANYGYTF
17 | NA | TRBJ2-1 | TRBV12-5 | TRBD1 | TGTGCTAGTGGTTTCGGCAGGGGGACCATCGGGGACAATGAGCAGTTCTTC | CASGFGRGTIGDNEQFF
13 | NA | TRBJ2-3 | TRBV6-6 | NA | TGTGCCAGCAAGAACAGGGACGCAGATACGCAGTATTTT | CASKNRDADTQYF
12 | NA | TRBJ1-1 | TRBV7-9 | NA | TGTTCCAGCAGCTTCCAGATCACTGAAGCTTTCTTT | CSSSFQITEAFF
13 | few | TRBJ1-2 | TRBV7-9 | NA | TGTGCCAGCAGCTTAGAGAACAGGGACAGCTACACCTTC | CASSLENRDSYTF
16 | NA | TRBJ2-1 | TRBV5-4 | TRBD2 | TGTGCCAGCAGCACTCCGGGACTAGTATCCTACAATGAGCAGTTCTTC | CASSTPGLVSYNEQFF
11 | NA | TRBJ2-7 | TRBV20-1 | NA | TGCAGTGCTAGAGAATACTACGAGCAGTACTTC | CSAREYYEQYF
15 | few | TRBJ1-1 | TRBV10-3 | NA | TGTGCCATCAGTTGGGGCGGGGGGCAGGACACTGAAGCTTTCTTT | CAISWGGGQDTEAFF
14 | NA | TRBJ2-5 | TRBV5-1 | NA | TGCGCCAGCAGCTGGACGGGGAGTCAAGAGACCCAGTACTTC | CASSWTGSQETQYF
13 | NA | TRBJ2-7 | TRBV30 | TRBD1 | TGTGCCTGGAGTCGGACAGGGGGCGGCGAGCAGTACTTC | CAWSRTGGGEQYF